The 15 T cell receptor beta chains presented below share a single source sample, sequenced in a study of T cell repertoires in aging, cancer and after chemotherapy. Peripheral blood genomic DNA, not sorted cells or RNA, was the template. Multiplex touch-down PCR with TRB-A/B primers amplified rearranged V-D-J TRB sequences. TCRdb re-called the multiplex PCR reads with MiXCR, one entry per CDR3 protein. The data hold 2,500 to 3,000 distinct CDR3 sequences, with over 20% observed a single time. The sequencing input was blood. These receptors were obtained from a human donor with a solid tumor.

This clonotype turned up a few times. This sequence joins TRBV18 and TRBJ2-2; D call uncertain. Trimming pared 3 bases from V and 4 bases from J, leaving 9 bases between. Germline lookup yields CDR1 KGHSH and CDR2 LQKENI. The CDR3 is made up of 14 amino acids. CDR3 sequence (DNA): TGTGCCAGCTCACCTATATCGGGCACCGGGGAGCTGTTTTTT. This codes for CASSPISGTGELFF.

Relative to its sample, this clonotype is medium-sized. V gene TRBV19 combines with J gene TRBJ1-1, with D unclear. Trimming took 7 bases from V and 1 from J, leaving 13 bases between them. The CDR3 is 14 residues long. The V gene's germline CDR1 is LNHDA and CDR2 SQIVND (reference sequence). The CDR3 DNA follows: TGTGCCAGTAAGGGCTGGGGAACGAACACTGAAGCTTTCTTT. Translating gives CASKGWGTNTEAFF.

The chain links TRBV5-1 to TRBJ1-6, with a tentative D call TRBD1 (5 bases). Trimming shortened V by 5 bases and J by 7 bases, and 13 bases separated the two germline ends. The CDR3 runs 14 residues. CDR1 is SGHRS and CDR2 is YFSETQ in the germline V gene. CDR3 residues: CASSYPDRNSPLHF. CDR3 nucleotides: TGCGCCAGCAGTTACCCCGACAGAAATTCACCCCTCCACTTT. Variable domain in full (rest from reference TRBV5-1 and TRBJ1-6): KAGVTQTPRYLIKTRGQQVTLSCSPISGHRSVSWYQQTPGQGLQFLFEYFSETQRNKGNFPGRFSGRQFSNSRSEMNVSTLELGDSALYLCASSYPDRNSPLHFGNGTRLTVT.

The table lists this clonotype with a few counts. CDR3 in amino acids: CASSWEGFQETQYF. The CDR3 nucleotides read TGCGCCAGCAGCTGGGAGGGGTTCCAAGAGACCCAGTACTTC. The chain links TRBV5-1 to TRBJ2-5; the match to TRBD2 covers 7 bases. Unmatched junction bases numbered 3, after V lost 3 bases and J lost 1 base. CDR1 and CDR2 from the germline V gene are SGHRS and YFSETQ. The CDR3 runs to 14 residues.

V usage is TRBV24-1 and J usage is TRBJ2-1, with TRBD2 identical over 11 bases. Germline CDR1 reads KGHDR; CDR2 reads SFDVKD. The CDR3 runs to 16 residues. V dropped 3 bases and J dropped 9; count of bases not matched to a gene: 9. In nucleotides, the CDR3 is TGTGCCACCAGTGATCTAGCGGGGGGCAGGGGGGGTGAGCAGTTCTTC. This gives the protein CATSDLAGGRGGEQFF.

The genes are TRBV6-5 and TRBJ1-1; D uncertain. Trimming removed 2 bases at V and 1 base at J, with 17 bases between. The CDR3 sequence is 17 residues long. Germline assignment: CDR1 MNHEY and CDR2 SVGAGI. The DNA for the CDR3 is TGTGCCAGCAGTTACCTCCGACAAGTAGGGAGGAACACTGAAGCTTTCTTT. Its protein product is CASSYLRQVGRNTEAFF.

This clonotype is classed as medium-sized. The CDR3 reads CSVVTGNNEKLFF. The CDR3 DNA reads TGCAGCGTAGTCACAGGGAATAATGAAAAACTGTTTTTT. This chain connects TRBV29-1 to TRBJ1-4; TRBD1 is a possible D gene (6 bases). V lost 6 bases and J lost 4, with 12 bases in between. This CDR3 region has 13 residues. Germline V lookup: CDR1 SQVTM, CDR2 ANQGSEA.

This chain links TRBV2 with TRBJ1-4, with a possible D match to TRBD1 (5 bases). Germline V gene data show CDR1 as SNHLY and CDR2 as FYNNEI. The CDR3 is 11 amino acids. The V and J ends lost 6 bases and 13 bases respectively, with 12 bases between them. The CDR3 sequence: CASSPRDSLFF. CDR3 bases: TGTGCCAGCAGCCCCAGGGACTCACTGTTTTTT.

This clonotype was picked up a small number of times. The chain is built from TRBV19 and TRBJ2-1; tentatively, D is TRBD1 or TRBD2 (5 bases each). The length of the CDR3 is 17 residues. Trimming left V 6 bases short and J 0 bases short, with 18 bases between. Germline lookup yields CDR1 LNHDA and CDR2 SQIVND (reference sequence). The CDR3, as DNA: TGTGCCAGTAGCCGCGCCTCCGGGACCCGCTCCTACAATGAGCAGTTCTTC. Residues: CASSRASGTRSYNEQFF.

This clonotype was counted between two and nine times. The chain is built from TRBV4-2 and TRBJ2-1; the match to TRBD2 covers 8 bases. The junction had 9 bases not matched to a gene; V was cut back by 6 bases and J by 2 bases. Germline V lookup: CDR1 LGHNA, CDR2 YNFKEQ. The CDR3 spans 16 residues. DNA for the CDR3: TGTGCCAGCAGTCGAGGGGCGGGAGGAACCTACAATGAGCAGTTCTTC. This codes for CASSRGAGGTYNEQFF.

The sample holds a few counts of this clonotype. The chain combines TRBV28 with TRBJ2-5, with unresolved D. With 2 bases removed from V and 2 bases from J, the gap between germline ends came to 0 bases. The CDR3 consists of 11 residues. Per the germline V gene, CDR1 is MDHEN and CDR2 is SYDVKM. The CDR3 DNA sequence: TGTGCCAGCAGTTTACAAGAGACCCAGTACTTC. Its protein product is CASSLQETQYF.

This clonotype was seen a handful of times. The chain couples TRBV6-5 to TRBJ1-6; TRBD1 agrees at 11 bases. Germline trimming cut 4 bases from V and 9 bases from J; bases unmatched to any gene: 5. The CDR3 runs to 15 residues. Germline lookup yields CDR1 MNHEY and CDR2 SVGAGI. The CDR3 sequence: CASSSGTGGSSPLHF. CDR3 in DNA: TGTGCCAGCAGTTCTGGGACAGGGGGGAGTTCACCCCTCCACTTT.

The gene calls are TRBV5-3 and TRBJ1-1; no clear D. TRBV5-3 is placed among ORFs of uncertain function. The CDR3 is 13 residues long. The V end lost 6 bases, the J end lost 0 bases, and 9 bases lay between the germline ends. In nucleotides, the CDR3 is TGTGCCAGAAATCCGCCGATGAACACTGAAGCTTTCTTT. Protein product: CARNPPMNTEAFF.

In its sample, this clonotype ranks as medium-sized. V and J are TRBV19 and TRBJ1-1; D not certain. V was clipped by 1 base and J by 1 base, with 7 bases between them. The germline gives CDR1 LNHDA, CDR2 SQIVND (reference sequence). The CDR3 has 14 residues. CDR3 bases: TGTGCCAGTAGTATAGGTCGGGAGAACACTGAAGCTTTCTTT. The encoded protein is CASSIGRENTEAFF.

Only one count was recorded for this clonotype. The rearrangement uses TRBV14 and TRBJ2-3, with 8 bases matching TRBD2. The CDR3 consists of 16 residues. Trimming removed 4 bases from V and 4 bases from J; junction bases left unmatched: 10. Germline CDR1 SGHDN, CDR2 FVKESK. CDR3 in DNA: TGTGCCAGCAGCCGAGCGGGAGTGAATCGTGCAGATACGCAGTATTTT. Residues: CASSRAGVNRADTQYF.